Presented here are 11 T cell receptor beta chains from one specimen sequenced in a study of tumor-infiltrating lymphocytes in primary liver carcinoma. From 400 to 500 ng total RNA, TCR beta cDNA was generated with a primer in the constant region. Library construction for TCR beta comprised three nested multiplex PCR rounds performed with slightly modified ARM-PCR. TRBV1-TRBV30 forward primers paired with a C-beta reverse primer were used in the first two PCR rounds, which ran approximately 11 cycles each. TCRdb analysed the multiplex PCR reads with MiXCR anew, one entry per CDR3 protein. Among over 250,000 distinct CDR3 sequences listed, about 50% were seen once. The source of the blood RNA was unsorted whole blood, and germline DNA was extracted as well. Sequenced: peripheral blood. Receptors originate from a woman aged 25 to 39 with primary liver carcinoma and hepatitis B virus infection.

Concerning this clonotype: A much larger clone is a single base away; this may be a read error. The V call is TRBV29-1, the J call TRBJ2-1, with 8 bases that match TRBD2. Germline V gene data show CDR1 as SQVTM and CDR2 as ANQGSEA. This CDR3 region has 16 residues. V was pared by 1 base and J by 4 bases, with 9 bases of the junction left unmatched. The CDR3: CSVEVQTSAVYNEQFF. CDR3 sequence (DNA): TGCAGCGTTGAAGTTCAGACTAGCGCTGTTTACAATGAGCAGTTCTTC.

This clonotype turned up a few times. A much larger clone sits a single nucleotide away, making a read error possible. The chain employs TRBV11-2 and TRBJ2-5; 10 bases are shared with TRBD2. The CDR3 contains 16 residues. From germline, CDR1 is SGHAT and CDR2 FQNNGV. The J segment lost 1 base and the V segment lost 3 bases, leaving 5 bases of the junction unmatched. The CDR3 coding sequence is TGTGCCAGCAGCTTGGGACTAGCGATACTCCAAGAGACCCAGTACTTC. Protein: CASSLGLAILQETQYF.

Concerning this clonotype itself: At one of its ends the junction is not consistent with the germline gene, which may arise from a read error. The genes are TRBV11-3 and TRBJ2-2, with D perhaps matching TRBD2 (5 bases). Germline CDR1 is SGHNT and CDR2 is YENEEA. This CDR3 is 13 amino acids long. This chain's CDR3 is CAGSGTNTGELFF. The CDR3 region has the DNA TGTGCCGGCAGCGGAACAAACACCGGGGAGCTGTTTTTT.

In regard to this clonotype: Likely a read error: the CDR3 ends without its conserved phenylalanine or tryptophan. The rearrangement uses TRBV29-1 and TRBJ2-4; D tentatively reads TRBD1 or TRBD2 (5 bases each). V shed 4 bases and J shed 0 bases, with 22 bases lying between them. The CDR3 contains 18 residues. From germline, CDR1 is SQVTM and CDR2 ANQGSEA. CDR3 nucleotide sequence: TGCAGCGTTGTGGGGGATCTGGACTGGGACCTAGCCAAAAACATTCAGTACTTA. The encoded protein is CSVVGDLDWDLAKNIQYL.

Note on this clonotype: The junction shows a germline mismatch at one end, possibly a read error. The rearrangement joins TRBV6-2 or TRBV6-3 to TRBJ2-2, with 12 bases that match TRBD1. The CDR3 consists of 15 residues. CDR1 and CDR2 (germline): MNHEY, SVGEGT. For the CDR3, the DNA is TGTGCCAGCAGTTGGCCGGGACAGGGGGCCGGGGGGCTGTTTTTT. Translating it yields CASSWPGQGAGGLFF.

The gene calls are TRBV28 and TRBJ2-1; 9 bases fit TRBD2. The CDR3 loop spans 14 amino acids. J gave up 7 bases and V 8 bases, and 9 bases lay outside the gene matches. Germline V gene lookup returns CDR1 MDHEN and CDR2 SYDVKM. CDR3 in DNA: TGTGCCAGCGGATTAGCGGGAGTCGGGAATGAGCAGTTCTTC. Its translation is CASGLAGVGNEQFF.

Only a few counts were recorded for this clonotype. The chain recombines TRBV11-3 with TRBJ2-3, with 14 bases that match TRBD2. V dropped 2 bases and J dropped 4; count of bases not matched to a gene: 14. Germline V gene data show CDR1 as SGHNT and CDR2 as YENEEA. This CDR3 is built from 20 residues. CDR3: CASSLSYGTSGSIPSDTQYF. The DNA for the CDR3 is TGTGCCAGCAGCTTATCGTACGGGACTAGCGGGAGCATACCCTCAGATACGCAGTATTTT.

With regard to this clonotype: Since a much larger clone is just one base distant, this may be a read error. The chain recombines TRBV12-3 or TRBV12-4 with TRBJ1-6; TRBD1 matches 7 bases. The CDR3 covers 16 residues. The CDR3 region is CASSLRDSSCNSPLHF. CDR3 coding DNA: TGTGCCAGCAGTTTAAGGGACAGCTCCTGTAATTCACCCCTCCACTTT.

In this sample, this clonotype turned up a few times. The chain combines TRBV28 with TRBJ2-7, with D possibly TRBD2 on 5 matching bases. The CDR3 is 16 residues long. The germline gives CDR1 MDHEN, CDR2 SYDVKM. The V and J ends lost 1 base and 0 bases respectively, with 13 bases between them. The DNA for the CDR3 is TGTGCCAGCAGTTTATTTCTCCGAGGGAGCTCCTACGAGCAGTACTTC. The encoded protein is CASSLFLRGSSYEQYF. Looking up the rest from reference TRBV28 and TRBJ2-7 gives the full variable domain: DVKVTQSSRYLVKRTGEKVFLECVQDMDHENMFWYRQDPGLGLRLIYFSYDVKMKEKGDIPEGYSVSREKKERFSLILESASTNQTSMYLCASSLFLRGSSYEQYFGPGTRLTVT.

This clonotype has a count of ten or more. This rearrangement joins TRBV11-2 to TRBJ2-1; 7 bases align to TRBD2. Germline lookup yields CDR1 SGHAT and CDR2 FQNNGV. Trimming removed 5 bases from V and 0 bases from J; junction bases left unmatched: 13. The CDR3 runs to 18 residues. The CDR3 here is CASSTVPGLTVSYNEQFF. CDR3 DNA: TGTGCCAGCAGCACGGTACCGGGACTAACTGTCTCCTACAATGAGCAGTTCTTC.

The chain recombines TRBV6-5 with TRBJ2-3, with 8 bases matching TRBD2. Germline CDR1 is MNHEY and CDR2 is SVGAGI. The CDR3 is 16 residues long. Losses at the gene ends were 1 base for V and 3 bases for J; bases not matched to a gene: 6. CDR3 bases: TGTGCCAGCAGTTACTTTAGCGGGGTGGGGACAGATACGCAGTATTTT. Protein: CASSYFSGVGTDTQYF.